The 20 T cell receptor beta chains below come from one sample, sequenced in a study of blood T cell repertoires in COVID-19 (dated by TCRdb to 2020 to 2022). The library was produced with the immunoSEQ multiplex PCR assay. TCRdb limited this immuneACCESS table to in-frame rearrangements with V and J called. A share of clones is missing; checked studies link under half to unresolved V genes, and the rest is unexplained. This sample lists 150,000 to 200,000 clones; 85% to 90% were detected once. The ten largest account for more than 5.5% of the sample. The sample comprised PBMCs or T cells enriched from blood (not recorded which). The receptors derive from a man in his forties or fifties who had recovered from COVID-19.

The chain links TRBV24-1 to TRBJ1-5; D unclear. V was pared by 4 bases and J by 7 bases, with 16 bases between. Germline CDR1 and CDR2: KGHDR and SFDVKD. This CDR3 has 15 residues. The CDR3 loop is CATSDSGGSGQPQHF. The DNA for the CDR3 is TGTGCCACCAGTGACTCCGGAGGGAGCGGCCAGCCCCAGCATTTT.

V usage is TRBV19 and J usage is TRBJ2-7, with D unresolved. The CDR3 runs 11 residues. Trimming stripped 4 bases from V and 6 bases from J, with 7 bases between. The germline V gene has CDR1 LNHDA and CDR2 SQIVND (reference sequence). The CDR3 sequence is CASSTGREQYF. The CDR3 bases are TGTGCCAGTAGTACAGGTCGCGAGCAGTACTTC.

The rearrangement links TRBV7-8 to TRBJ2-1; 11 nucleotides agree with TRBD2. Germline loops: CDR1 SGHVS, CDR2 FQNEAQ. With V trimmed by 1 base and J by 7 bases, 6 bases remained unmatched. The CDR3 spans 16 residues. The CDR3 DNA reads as TGTGCCAGCAGCTTAGTAATTAGCGGGGGGGGGAATGAGCAGTTCTTC. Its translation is CASSLVISGGGNEQFF.

The CDR3 here is CASSDPGEGTEAFF. In DNA, the CDR3 is TGCGCCAGCAGCGACCCTGGGGAGGGCACTGAAGCTTTCTTT. The chain combines TRBV5-1 with TRBJ1-1; D unclear. The CDR3 extends over 14 amino acids. Trimming removed 4 bases at V and 4 bases at J, with 14 bases between. The V gene's germline CDR1 is SGHRS and CDR2 YFSETQ.

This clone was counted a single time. The CDR3 nucleotides are TGTGCCAGCAGTACATCGGGACAGGGGTACGAGCAGTACTTC. Its translation is CASSTSGQGYEQYF. This rearrangement joins TRBV6-5 to TRBJ2-7, with 10 positions matching TRBD1. Losses at the gene ends were 5 bases for V and 4 bases for J; bases not matched to a gene: 5. CDR1 is MNHEY and CDR2 is SVGAGI in the germline V gene. CDR3 size: 14 residues.

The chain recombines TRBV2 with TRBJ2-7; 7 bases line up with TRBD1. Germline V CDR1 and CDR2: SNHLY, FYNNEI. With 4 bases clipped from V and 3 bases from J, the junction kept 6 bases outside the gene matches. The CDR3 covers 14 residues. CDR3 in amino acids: CASSGQGNVYEQYF. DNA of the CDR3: TGTGCCAGCAGTGGACAGGGCAACGTCTACGAGCAGTACTTC.

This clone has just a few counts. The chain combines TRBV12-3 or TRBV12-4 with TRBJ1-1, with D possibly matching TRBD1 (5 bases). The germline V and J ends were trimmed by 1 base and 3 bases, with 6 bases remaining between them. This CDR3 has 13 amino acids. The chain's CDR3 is CASSLDRYTEAFF. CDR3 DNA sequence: TGTGCCAGCAGTTTAGACAGGTACACTGAAGCTTTCTTT.

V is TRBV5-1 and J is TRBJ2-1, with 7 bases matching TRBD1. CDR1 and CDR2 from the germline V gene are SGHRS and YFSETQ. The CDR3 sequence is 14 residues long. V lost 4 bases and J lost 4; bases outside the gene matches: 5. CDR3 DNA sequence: TGCGCCAGCAGCCGGGACAGCGTTTACAATGAGCAGTTCTTC. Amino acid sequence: CASSRDSVYNEQFF.

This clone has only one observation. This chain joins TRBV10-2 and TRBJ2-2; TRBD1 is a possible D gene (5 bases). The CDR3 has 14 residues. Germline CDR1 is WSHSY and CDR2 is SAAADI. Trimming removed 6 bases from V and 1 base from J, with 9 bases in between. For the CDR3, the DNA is TGCGCCAGCAGAAGGACACAGAACACCGGGGAGCTGTTTTTT. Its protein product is CASRRTQNTGELFF.

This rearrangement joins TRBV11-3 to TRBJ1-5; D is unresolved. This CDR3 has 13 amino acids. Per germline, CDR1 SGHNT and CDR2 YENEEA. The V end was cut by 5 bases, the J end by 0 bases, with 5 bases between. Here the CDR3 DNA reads TGTGCCAGCAGCCAGGCTAGCAATCAGCCCCAGCATTTT. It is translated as CASSQASNQPQHF.

DNA for the CDR3: TGTGCCAGCAGTTACTGGGGAGGGGGAGAGCAGTACTTC. As protein: CASSYWGGGEQYF. This chain links TRBV6-5 with TRBJ2-7; tentatively, D is TRBD2 (7 bases). The V gene lost 1 base and the J gene lost 7 bases, with 11 bases spanning the gap. This CDR3 contains 13 residues. Germline V gene data show CDR1 as MNHEY and CDR2 as SVGAGI.

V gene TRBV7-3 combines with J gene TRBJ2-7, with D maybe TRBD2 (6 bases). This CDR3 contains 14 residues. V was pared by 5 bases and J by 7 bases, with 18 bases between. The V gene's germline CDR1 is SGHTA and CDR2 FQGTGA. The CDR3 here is CASSLSGGLSEQYF. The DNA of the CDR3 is TGTGCCAGCAGCCTGTCCGGGGGACTGAGTGAGCAGTACTTC.

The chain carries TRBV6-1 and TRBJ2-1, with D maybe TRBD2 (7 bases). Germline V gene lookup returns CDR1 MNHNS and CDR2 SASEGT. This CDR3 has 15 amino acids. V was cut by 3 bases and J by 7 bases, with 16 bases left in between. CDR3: CASSDPGGHLNEQFF. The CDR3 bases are TGTGCCAGCAGTGACCCGGGGGGCCACCTTAATGAGCAGTTCTTC.

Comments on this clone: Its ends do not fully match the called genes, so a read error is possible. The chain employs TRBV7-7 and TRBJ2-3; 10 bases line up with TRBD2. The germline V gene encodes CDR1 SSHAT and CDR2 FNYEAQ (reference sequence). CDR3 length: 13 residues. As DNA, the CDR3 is TGTGCTAGCAGCCTTAGCGGGAGGGATACGCAGTATTTT. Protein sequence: CASSLSGRDTQYF.

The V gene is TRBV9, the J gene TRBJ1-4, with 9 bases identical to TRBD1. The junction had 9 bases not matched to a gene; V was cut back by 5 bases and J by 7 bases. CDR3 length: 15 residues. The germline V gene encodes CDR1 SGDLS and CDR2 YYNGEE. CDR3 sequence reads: CASRRTGAKGEKLFF. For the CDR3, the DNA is TGTGCCAGCAGAAGGACAGGGGCAAAAGGTGAAAAACTGTTTTTT.

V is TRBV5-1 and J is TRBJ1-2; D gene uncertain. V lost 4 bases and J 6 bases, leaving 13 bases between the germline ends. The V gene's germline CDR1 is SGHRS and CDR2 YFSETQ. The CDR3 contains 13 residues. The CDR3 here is CASSQQNNHGYTF. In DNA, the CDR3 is TGCGCCAGCAGCCAACAGAATAATCATGGCTACACCTTC.

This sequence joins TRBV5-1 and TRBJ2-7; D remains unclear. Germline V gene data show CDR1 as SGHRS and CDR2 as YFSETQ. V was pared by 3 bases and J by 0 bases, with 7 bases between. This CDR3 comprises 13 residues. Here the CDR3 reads CASSSPSSYEQYF. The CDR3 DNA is TGCGCCAGCAGCTCCCCGAGCTCCTACGAGCAGTACTTC.

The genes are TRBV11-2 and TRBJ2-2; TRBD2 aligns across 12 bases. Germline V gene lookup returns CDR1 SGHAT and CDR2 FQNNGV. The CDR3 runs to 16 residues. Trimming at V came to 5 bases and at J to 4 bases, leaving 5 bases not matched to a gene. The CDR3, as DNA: TGTGCCAGCAGCCTACTAGCGGGGGGCCTCACCGGGGAGCTGTTTTTT. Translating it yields CASSLLAGGLTGELFF.

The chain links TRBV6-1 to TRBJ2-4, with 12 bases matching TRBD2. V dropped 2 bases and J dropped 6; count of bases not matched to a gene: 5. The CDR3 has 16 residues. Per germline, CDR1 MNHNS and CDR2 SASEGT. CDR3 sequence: CASSEPTSGRVNIQYF. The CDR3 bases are TGTGCCAGCAGTGAACCGACTAGCGGGAGAGTAAACATTCAGTACTTC.

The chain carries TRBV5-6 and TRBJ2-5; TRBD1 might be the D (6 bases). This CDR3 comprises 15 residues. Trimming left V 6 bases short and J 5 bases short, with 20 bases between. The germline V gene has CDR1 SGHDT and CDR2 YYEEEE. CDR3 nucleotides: TGTGCCAGCACCCGTCGGCAGGGGTCGGTGGAGACCCAGTACTTC. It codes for CASTRRQGSVETQYF.